The 12 T cell receptor beta chains below all came from one sample that was sequenced in a study of T cell repertoires in cytomegalovirus infection. From the reads, TCRdb called clonotypes with MiXCR, one entry per CDR3 protein. The table includes approximately 180,000 distinct CDR3 sequences, roughly 19% detected once. Specimen: PBMCs. These receptors all come from a human donor in good health (CMV status not recorded). Some clones in this sample may be carry-over from other donors' samples.

The CDR3 DNA sequence: TGTGCCACTACACAGGCCAGCCGTTCACCCCTCCACTTT. Translated, it gives CATTQASRSPLHF. The chain couples TRBV6-2 or TRBV6-3 to TRBJ1-6; tentative D call: TRBD1 (5 bases). There are 13 residues in the CDR3. Germline assignment: CDR1 MNHEY and CDR2 SVGEGT. Trimming stripped 10 bases from V and 9 bases from J, with 16 bases between.

V usage is TRBV3-1 and J usage is TRBJ2-7; 8 bases match TRBD1. J gave up 5 bases and V 4 bases, and 7 bases lay outside the gene matches. This CDR3 contains 14 residues. CDR1 is LGHDT and CDR2 is YNNKEL in the germline V gene (reference sequence). This CDR3 reads CASSRRTGINEQYF. The CDR3 bases are TGTGCCAGCAGCCGCAGGACAGGGATTAACGAGCAGTACTTC.

This clonotype turned up a few times. V and J are TRBV7-6 and TRBJ1-1; 7 positions match TRBD1. The CDR3 runs 15 residues. CDR1 SGHVS and CDR2 FNYEAQ come from the germline V gene. V dropped 5 bases and J dropped 3; count of bases not matched to a gene: 9. The CDR3 protein is CASSHRTGWDTEAFF. The CDR3 region has the DNA TGTGCCAGCAGCCATAGGACAGGCTGGGACACTGAAGCTTTCTTT.

The chain joins TRBV6-6 to TRBJ2-7; TRBD2 agrees at 7 bases. Germline CDR1 is MNHNY and CDR2 is SVGAGI (reference sequence). There are 14 residues in the CDR3. V lost 5 bases to trimming and J lost 5 bases; unmatched junction nucleotides: 9. The CDR3 DNA reads TGTGCCAGCAGTCCTCGGACTAGTAGCCACGAGCAGTACTTC. Protein product: CASSPRTSSHEQYF.

The V call is TRBV5-1, the J call TRBJ1-1, with D possibly matching TRBD1 (5 bases). Germline values: CDR1 SGHRS, CDR2 YFSETQ. V lost 4 bases to trimming and J lost 6 bases, with 19 bases between them. The CDR3 extends over 15 amino acids. As DNA, the CDR3 is TGCGCCAGCAGCCTGGGGGGAAGTGGGACCCCTGAAGCTTTCTTT. This sequence encodes CASSLGGSGTPEAFF.

The table lists this clonotype with a few counts. The chain joins TRBV2 to TRBJ1-4; no clear D. Trimming removed 3 bases at V and 7 bases at J, with 12 bases between. Germline assignment: CDR1 SNHLY and CDR2 FYNNEI. The CDR3 is made up of 14 amino acids. CDR3 nucleotide sequence: TGTGCCAGCAGTGATCCGACATGGGGTGAAAAACTGTTTTTT. Residues: CASSDPTWGEKLFF.

This rearrangement joins TRBV20-1 to TRBJ1-4; D call uncertain. The CDR3 sequence is 13 residues long. Germline CDR1 reads DFQATT; CDR2 reads SNEGSKA (reference sequence). The V and J ends lost 3 bases and 4 bases respectively, with 9 bases between them. CDR3 residues: CSASPRSNEKLFF. DNA of the CDR3: TGCAGTGCTAGCCCTCGCAGTAATGAAAAACTGTTTTTT.

This clonotype was recorded many times. This chain links TRBV10-3 with TRBJ1-1, with 7 bases matching TRBD1. The V gene's germline CDR1 is ENHRY and CDR2 SYGVKD. The CDR3 length is 16 residues. The ends lost 5 bases at V and 1 base at J; junction bases unmatched: 10. CDR3 bases: TGTGCCATCAGTAAAAGCTATAGGACAGGGAACACTGAAGCTTTCTTT. It translates to CAISKSYRTGNTEAFF.

The rearrangement links TRBV5-4 to TRBJ2-7; maybe TRBD2 (6 bases). Trimming left V 5 bases short and J 0 bases short, with 12 bases between. Germline loops: CDR1 SGHNT, CDR2 YYREEE (reference sequence). CDR3 length equals 14 residues. The CDR3 protein is CASRRDSSSYEQYF. CDR3 in DNA: TGTGCCAGCAGGAGGGACTCAAGCTCCTACGAGCAGTACTTC.

This chain links TRBV5-1 with TRBJ2-7; D not resolved. Germline CDR1 is SGHRS and CDR2 is YFSETQ. This CDR3 is built from 12 residues. Trimming shortened V by 2 bases and J by 6 bases, and 9 bases separated the two germline ends. Here the CDR3 reads CASSLGRSEQYF. The DNA for the CDR3 is TGCGCCAGCAGCTTAGGCAGGTCCGAGCAGTACTTC.

This clonotype came up a few times. The DNA for the CDR3 is TGTGCCAGCACCGGGACAGGGAACAACTATGGCTACACCTTC. It specifies CASTGTGNNYGYTF. The chain links TRBV7-9 to TRBJ1-2; 9 bases are a match to TRBD1. Germline V gene data show CDR1 as SEHNR and CDR2 as FQNEAQ (reference sequence). The CDR3 has 14 amino acids. The V segment lost 7 bases and the J segment 2 bases; nucleotides outside the gene matches: 5.

This sequence joins TRBV29-1 and TRBJ2-2; 9 nucleotides match TRBD1. The CDR3 length is 13 residues. The J segment lost 6 bases and the V segment lost 7 bases, leaving 6 bases of the junction unmatched. Per germline, CDR1 SQVTM and CDR2 ANQGSEA. The CDR3 nucleotides read TGCAGCGGCATACAGGGGGCCTCCGGGGAGCTGTTTTTT. It specifies CSGIQGASGELFF.